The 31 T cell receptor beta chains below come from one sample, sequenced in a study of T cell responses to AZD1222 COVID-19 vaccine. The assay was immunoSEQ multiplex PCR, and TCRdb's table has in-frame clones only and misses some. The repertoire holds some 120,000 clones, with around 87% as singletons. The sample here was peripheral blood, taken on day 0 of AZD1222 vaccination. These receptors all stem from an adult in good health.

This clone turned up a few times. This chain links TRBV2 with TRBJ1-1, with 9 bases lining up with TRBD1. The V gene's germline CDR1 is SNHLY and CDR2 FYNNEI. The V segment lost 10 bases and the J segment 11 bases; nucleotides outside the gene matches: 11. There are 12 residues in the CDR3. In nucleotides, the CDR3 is TGTGCCATTCTAGGACAGGGGTTGAAGGCTTTCTTT. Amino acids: CAILGQGLKAFF.

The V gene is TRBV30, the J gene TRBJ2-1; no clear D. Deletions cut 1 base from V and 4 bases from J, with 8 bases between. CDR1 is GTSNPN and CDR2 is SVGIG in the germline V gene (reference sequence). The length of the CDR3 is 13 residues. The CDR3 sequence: CAWSGGSYNEQFF. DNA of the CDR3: TGTGCCTGGAGTGGGGGTTCGTACAATGAGCAGTTCTTC.

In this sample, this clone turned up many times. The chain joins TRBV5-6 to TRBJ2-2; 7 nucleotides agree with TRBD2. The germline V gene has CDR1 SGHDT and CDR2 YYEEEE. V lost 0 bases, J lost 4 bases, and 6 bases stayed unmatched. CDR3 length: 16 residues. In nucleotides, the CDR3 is TGTGCCAGCAGCTTGGTGACTAGCCCTGGCACCGGGGAGCTGTTTTTT. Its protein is CASSLVTSPGTGELFF.

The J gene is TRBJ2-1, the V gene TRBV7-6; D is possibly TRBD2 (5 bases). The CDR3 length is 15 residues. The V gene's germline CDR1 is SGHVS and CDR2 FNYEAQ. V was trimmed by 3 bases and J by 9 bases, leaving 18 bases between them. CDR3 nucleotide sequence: TGTGCCAGCAGCTTGGACTTAATAGGCGACGCTGAGCAGTTCTTC. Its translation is CASSLDLIGDAEQFF. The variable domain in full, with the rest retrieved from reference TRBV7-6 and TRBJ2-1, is GAGVSQSPRYKVTKRGQDVALRCDPISGHVSLYWYRQALGQGPEFLTYFNYEAQQDKSGLPNDRFSAERPEGSISTLTIQRTEQRDSAMYRCASSLDLIGDAEQFFGPGTRLTVL.

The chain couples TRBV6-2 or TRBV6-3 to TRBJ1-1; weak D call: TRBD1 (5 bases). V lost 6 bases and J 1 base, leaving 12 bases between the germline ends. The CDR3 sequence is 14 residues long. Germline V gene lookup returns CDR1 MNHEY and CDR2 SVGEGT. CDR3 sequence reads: CASSYRQGNTEAFF. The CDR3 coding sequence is TGTGCCAGCAGCTATCGGCAGGGGAACACTGAAGCTTTCTTT.

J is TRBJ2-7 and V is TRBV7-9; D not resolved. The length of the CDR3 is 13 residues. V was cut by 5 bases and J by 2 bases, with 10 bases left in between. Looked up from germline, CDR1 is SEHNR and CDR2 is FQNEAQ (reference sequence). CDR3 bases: TGTGCCAGCAGCCCCTCCTCGGCCTACGAGCAGTACTTC. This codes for CASSPSSAYEQYF.

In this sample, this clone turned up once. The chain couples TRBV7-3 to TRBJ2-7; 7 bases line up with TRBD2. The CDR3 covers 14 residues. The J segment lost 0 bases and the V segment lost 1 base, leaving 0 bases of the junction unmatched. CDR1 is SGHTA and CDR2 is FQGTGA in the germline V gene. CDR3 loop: CASSLSGSSYEQYF. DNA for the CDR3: TGTGCCAGCAGCTTAAGCGGGAGCTCCTACGAGCAGTACTTC.

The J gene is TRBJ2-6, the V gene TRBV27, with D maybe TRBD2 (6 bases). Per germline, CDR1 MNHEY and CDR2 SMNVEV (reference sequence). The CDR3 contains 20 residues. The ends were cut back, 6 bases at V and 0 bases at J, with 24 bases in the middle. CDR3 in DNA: TGTGCCAGCAGCCCCCTGGACGGGAGCTTACCTACCTCTGGGGCCAACGTCCTGACTTTC. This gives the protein CASSPLDGSLPTSGANVLTF.

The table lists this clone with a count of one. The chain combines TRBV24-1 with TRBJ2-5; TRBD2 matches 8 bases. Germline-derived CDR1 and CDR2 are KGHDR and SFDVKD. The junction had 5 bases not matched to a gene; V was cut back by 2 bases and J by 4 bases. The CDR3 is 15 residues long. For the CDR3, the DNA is TGTGCCACCAGTGATTCGGGGGGGACCGGAGAGACCCAGTACTTC. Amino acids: CATSDSGGTGETQYF.

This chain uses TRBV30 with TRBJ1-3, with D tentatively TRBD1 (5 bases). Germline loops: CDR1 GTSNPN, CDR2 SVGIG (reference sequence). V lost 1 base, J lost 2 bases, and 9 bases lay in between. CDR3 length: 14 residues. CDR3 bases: TGTGCCTGGAGTGGTAGGGGAACTGGAAACACCATATATTTT. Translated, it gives CAWSGRGTGNTIYF. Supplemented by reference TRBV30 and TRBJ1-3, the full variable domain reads SQTIHQWPATLVQPVGSPLSLECTVEGTSNPNLYWYRQAAGRGLQLLFYSVGIGQISSEVPQNLSASRPQDRQFILSSKKLLLSDSGFYLCAWSGRGTGNTIYFGEGSWLTVV.

CDR3 protein: CASSLVFSSPSSYNEQFF. The CDR3 DNA is TGCGCCAGCAGCTTGGTATTTAGTTCTCCGAGCTCCTACAATGAGCAGTTCTTC. This chain connects TRBV5-1 to TRBJ2-1; unclear D gene. The CDR3 length is 18 residues. Trimming shortened V by 0 bases and J by 0 bases, and 16 bases separated the two germline ends. Germline loops: CDR1 SGHRS, CDR2 YFSETQ.

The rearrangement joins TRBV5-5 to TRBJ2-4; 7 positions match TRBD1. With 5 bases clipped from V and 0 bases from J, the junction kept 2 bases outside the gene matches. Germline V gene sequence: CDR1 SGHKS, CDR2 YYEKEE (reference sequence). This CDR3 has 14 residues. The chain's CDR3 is CASRAGGAKNIQYF. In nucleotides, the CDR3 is TGTGCCAGCAGGGCAGGGGGAGCCAAAAACATTCAGTACTTC. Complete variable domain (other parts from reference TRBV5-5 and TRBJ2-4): DAGVTQSPTHLIKTRGQQVTLRCSPISGHKSVSWYQQVLGQGPQFIFQYYEKEERGRGNFPDRFSARQFPNYSSELNVNALLLGDSALYLCASRAGGAKNIQYFGAGTRLSVL.

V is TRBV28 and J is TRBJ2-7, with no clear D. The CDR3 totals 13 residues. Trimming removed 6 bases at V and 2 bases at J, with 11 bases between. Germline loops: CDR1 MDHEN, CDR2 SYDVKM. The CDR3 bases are TGTGCCAGCAGCCAACTGCAAGCCTACGAGCAGTACTTC. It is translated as CASSQLQAYEQYF.

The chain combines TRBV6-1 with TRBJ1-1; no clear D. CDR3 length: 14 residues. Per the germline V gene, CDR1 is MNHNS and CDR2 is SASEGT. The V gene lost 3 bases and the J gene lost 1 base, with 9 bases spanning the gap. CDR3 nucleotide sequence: TGTGCCAGCAGTGAGCGATGGGAGAACACTGAAGCTTTCTTT. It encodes CASSERWENTEAFF.

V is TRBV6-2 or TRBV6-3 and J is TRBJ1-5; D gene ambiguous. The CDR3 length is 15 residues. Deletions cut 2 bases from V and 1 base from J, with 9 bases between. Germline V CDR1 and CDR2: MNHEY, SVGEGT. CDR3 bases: TGTGCCAGCAGTTACACGGTCTCGAGCAATCAGCCCCAGCATTTT. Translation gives CASSYTVSSNQPQHF.

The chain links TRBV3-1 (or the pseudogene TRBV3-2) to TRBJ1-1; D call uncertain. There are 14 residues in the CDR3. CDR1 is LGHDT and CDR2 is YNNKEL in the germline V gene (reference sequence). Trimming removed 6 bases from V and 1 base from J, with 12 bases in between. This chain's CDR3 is CASRPFGRNTEAFF. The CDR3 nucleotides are TGTGCCAGCAGACCCTTTGGCCGGAACACTGAAGCTTTCTTT.

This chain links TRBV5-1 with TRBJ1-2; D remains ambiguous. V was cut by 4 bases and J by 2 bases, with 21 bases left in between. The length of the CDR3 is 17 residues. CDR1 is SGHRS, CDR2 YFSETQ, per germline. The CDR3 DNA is TGCGCCAGCAGCACTCGGACGGGATCGTACACGAACTATGGCTACACCTTC. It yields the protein CASSTRTGSYTNYGYTF.

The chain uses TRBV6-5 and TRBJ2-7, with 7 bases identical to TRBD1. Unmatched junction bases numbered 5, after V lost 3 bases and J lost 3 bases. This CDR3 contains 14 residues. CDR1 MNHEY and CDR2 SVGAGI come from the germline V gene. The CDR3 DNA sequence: TGTGCCAGCAGTTATTACCGGGACAGCTACGAGCAGTACTTC. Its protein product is CASSYYRDSYEQYF.

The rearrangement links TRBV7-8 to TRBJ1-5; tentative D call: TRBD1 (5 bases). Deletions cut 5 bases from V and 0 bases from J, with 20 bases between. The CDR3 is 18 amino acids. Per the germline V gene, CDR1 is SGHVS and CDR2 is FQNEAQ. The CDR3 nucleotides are TGTGCCAGCAGCCCTGACGTCCGACAGACTTATAGCAATCAGCCCCAGCATTTT. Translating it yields CASSPDVRQTYSNQPQHF.

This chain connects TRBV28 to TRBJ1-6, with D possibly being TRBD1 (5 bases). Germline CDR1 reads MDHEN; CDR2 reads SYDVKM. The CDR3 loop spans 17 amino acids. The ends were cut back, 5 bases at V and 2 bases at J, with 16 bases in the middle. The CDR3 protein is CASSAPGPGAYNSPLHF. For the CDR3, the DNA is TGTGCCAGCAGTGCCCCGGGGCCGGGTGCCTATAATTCACCCCTCCACTTT.

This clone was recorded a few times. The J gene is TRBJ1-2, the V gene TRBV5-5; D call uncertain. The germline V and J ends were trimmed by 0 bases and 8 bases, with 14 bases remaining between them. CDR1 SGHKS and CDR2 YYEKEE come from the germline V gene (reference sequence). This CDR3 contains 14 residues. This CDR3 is CASSLEAGVGGYTF. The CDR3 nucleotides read TGTGCCAGCAGCTTGGAAGCCGGGGTCGGGGGCTACACCTTC.

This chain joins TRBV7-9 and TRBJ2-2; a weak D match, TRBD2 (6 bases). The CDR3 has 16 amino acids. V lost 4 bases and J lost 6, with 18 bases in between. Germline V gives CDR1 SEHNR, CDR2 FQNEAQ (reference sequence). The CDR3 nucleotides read TGTGCCAGCAGCTCCGCCCCATCAACTAGCCCCGGGGAGCTGTTTTTT. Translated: CASSSAPSTSPGELFF.

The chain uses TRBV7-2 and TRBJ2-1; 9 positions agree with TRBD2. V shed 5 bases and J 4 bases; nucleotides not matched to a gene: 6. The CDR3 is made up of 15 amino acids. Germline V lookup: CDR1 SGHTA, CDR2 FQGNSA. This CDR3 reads CASSALAGPYNEQFF. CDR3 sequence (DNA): TGTGCCAGCAGCGCCCTAGCGGGACCTTACAATGAGCAGTTCTTC.

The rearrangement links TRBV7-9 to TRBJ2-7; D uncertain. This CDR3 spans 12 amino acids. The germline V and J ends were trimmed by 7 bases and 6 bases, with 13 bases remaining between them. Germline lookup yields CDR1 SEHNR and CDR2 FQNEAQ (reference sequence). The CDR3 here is CASNPIGFEQYF. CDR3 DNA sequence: TGTGCCAGCAACCCTATTGGGTTCGAGCAGTACTTC.

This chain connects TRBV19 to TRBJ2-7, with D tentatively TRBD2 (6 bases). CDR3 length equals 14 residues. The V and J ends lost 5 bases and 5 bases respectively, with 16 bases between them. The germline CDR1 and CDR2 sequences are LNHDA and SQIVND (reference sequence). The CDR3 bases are TGTGCCAGTAGTTTGGAGGGCCCTAGGGACGAGCAGTACTTC. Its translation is CASSLEGPRDEQYF. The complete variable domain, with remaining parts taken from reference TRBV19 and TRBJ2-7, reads DGGITQSPKYLFRKEGQNVTLSCEQNLNHDAMYWYRQDPGQGLRLIYYSQIVNDFQKGDIAEGYSVSREKKESFPLTVTSAQKNPTAFYLCASSLEGPRDEQYFGPGTRLTVT.

Here the CDR3 reads CASSPGTIYNEQFF. The CDR3 coding sequence is TGTGCCAGCAGCCCCGGGACAATTTACAATGAGCAGTTCTTC. The gene calls are TRBV7-9 and TRBJ2-1; tentative D call: TRBD1 (6 bases). The V and J ends lost 5 bases and 4 bases respectively, with 12 bases between them. Germline CDR1 SEHNR, CDR2 FQNEAQ (reference sequence). The CDR3 loop spans 14 amino acids. Using reference TRBV7-9 and TRBJ2-1 for the parts outside the CDR3, the full variable domain is DTGVSQNPRHKITKRGQNVTFRCDPISEHNRLYWYRQTLGQGPEFLTYFQNEAQLEKSRLLSDRFSAERPKGSFSTLEIQRTEQGDSAMYLCASSPGTIYNEQFFGPGTRLTVL.

The CDR3 DNA sequence: TGTGCCATCAGTGAGTCGGGATCAAGGTATGGCTACACCTTC. Translated, it gives CAISESGSRYGYTF. The V and J genes are TRBV10-3 and TRBJ1-2; D ambiguous. The V gene lost 0 bases and the J gene lost 5 bases, with 10 bases spanning the gap. The CDR3 totals 14 residues. Germline V lookup: CDR1 ENHRY, CDR2 SYGVKD.

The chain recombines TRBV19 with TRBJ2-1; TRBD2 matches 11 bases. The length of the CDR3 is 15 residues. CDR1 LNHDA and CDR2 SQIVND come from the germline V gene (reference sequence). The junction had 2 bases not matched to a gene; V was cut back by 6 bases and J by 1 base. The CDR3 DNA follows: TGTGCCAGTAGCCGACTAGCGGGGTCCTACAATGAGCAGTTCTTC. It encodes CASSRLAGSYNEQFF.

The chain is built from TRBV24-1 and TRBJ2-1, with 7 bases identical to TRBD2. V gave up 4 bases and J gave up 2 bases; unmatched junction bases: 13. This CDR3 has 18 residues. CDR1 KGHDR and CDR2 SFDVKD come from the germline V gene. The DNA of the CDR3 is TGTGCCACCAGTGAACCTACCCCACAGCGGGATACCTACAATGAGCAGTTCTTC. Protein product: CATSEPTPQRDTYNEQFF.

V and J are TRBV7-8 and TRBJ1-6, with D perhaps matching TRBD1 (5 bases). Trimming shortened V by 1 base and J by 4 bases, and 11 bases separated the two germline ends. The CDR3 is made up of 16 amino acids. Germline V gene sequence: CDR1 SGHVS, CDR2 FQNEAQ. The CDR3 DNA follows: TGTGCCAGCAGCTTAGGCACAGGCTCTTATAATTCACCCCTCCACTTT. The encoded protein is CASSLGTGSYNSPLHF. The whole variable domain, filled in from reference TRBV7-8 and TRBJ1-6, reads GAGVSQSPRYKVAKRGQDVALRCDPISGHVSLFWYQQALGQGPEFLTYFQNEAQLDKSGLPSDRFFAERPEGSVSTLKIQRTQQEDSAVYLCASSLGTGSYNSPLHFGNGTRLTVT.

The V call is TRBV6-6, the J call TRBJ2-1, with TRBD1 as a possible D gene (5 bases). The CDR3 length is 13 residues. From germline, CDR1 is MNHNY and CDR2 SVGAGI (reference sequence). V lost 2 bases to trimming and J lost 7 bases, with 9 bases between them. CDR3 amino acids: CASSYQQANEQFF. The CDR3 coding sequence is TGTGCCAGCAGTTACCAACAGGCAAATGAGCAGTTCTTC.